The 8 T cell receptor beta chains given below trace back to one sample, sequenced in a study of post-analysis software for immune sequencing data. The study, taken as a whole, reports: The five TRBV segments detected at higher frequency in patients than in controls included TRBV5-6, TRBV5-1 and TRBV20-1.

Presence of unique molecular identifiers characterized the TCR beta cDNA libraries. TCRdb reprocessed the PCR reads with MiXCR, giving one entry per CDR3 protein. The repertoire includes roughly 400,000 distinct CDR3 sequences, approximately 39% of them detected once, and about 8% sits in the top ten. Their antigens remain unidentified. Material: blood. These receptors all stem from a girl aged 2-10 years with multiple sclerosis.

This chain uses TRBV9 with TRBJ1-4, with unresolved D. Per the germline V gene, CDR1 is SGDLS and CDR2 is YYNGEE. The CDR3 length is 15 residues. V lost 4 bases and J lost 0, with 10 bases in between. CDR3 DNA: TGTGCCAGCAGCACGGGCGGGACAACTAATGAAAAACTGTTTTTT. Translation: CASSTGGTTNEKLFF.

This clonotype has a handful of counts. The V gene is TRBV29-1, the J gene TRBJ2-5; unclear D gene. CDR1 and CDR2 from the germline V gene are SQVTM and ANQGSEA. V lost 4 bases and J 1 base, leaving 10 bases between the germline ends. The CDR3 consists of 13 residues. CDR3 coding DNA: TGCAGCGTTGCGGTCACCTCCCAAGAGACCCAGTACTTC. Its protein product is CSVAVTSQETQYF.

The chain couples TRBV20-1 to TRBJ1-2; perhaps TRBD1 as D (5 bases). This CDR3 is 15 amino acids long. Germline CDR1 DFQATT, CDR2 SNEGSKA (reference sequence). Between the trimmed V and J ends, which lost 0 bases and 8 bases, there was a span of 19 bases. CDR3 region: CSARDPQGTVGGYTF. In DNA form, the CDR3 reads TGCAGTGCTAGAGACCCTCAAGGGACGGTGGGGGGCTACACCTTC.

This clonotype was seen a few times. This chain links TRBV20-1 with TRBJ2-3, with TRBD2 matching over 7 bases. The V segment lost 3 bases and the J segment 4 bases; nucleotides outside the gene matches: 7. The CDR3 length is 14 residues. Germline loops: CDR1 DFQATT, CDR2 SNEGSKA (reference sequence). The CDR3 DNA reads as TGCAGTGCTAGTGGGAGGGCCGGCGCAGATACGCAGTATTTT. Its protein is CSASGRAGADTQYF.

The rearrangement uses TRBV20-1 and TRBJ2-3; D is possibly TRBD1 (5 bases). This CDR3 region has 15 residues. Germline loops: CDR1 DFQATT, CDR2 SNEGSKA (reference sequence). The CDR3 DNA reads TGCAGCGCCAAAGGGTCCGCTACAGGTGAAGTTACGCAGTATTTT. Translation: CSAKGSATGEVTQYF.

The chain uses TRBV5-5 and TRBJ2-5; D is possibly TRBD1 (6 bases). Germline lookup yields CDR1 SGHKS and CDR2 YYEKEE (reference sequence). Trimming pared 6 bases from V and 5 bases from J, leaving 23 bases between. The CDR3 contains 16 residues. CDR3 loop: CASNLSRDNNPETQYF. DNA of the CDR3: TGTGCCAGCAACCTAAGTCGGGACAATAATCCGGAGACCCAGTACTTC.

This clonotype was recorded a few times. This rearrangement joins TRBV6-5 to TRBJ2-7, with a tentative D call TRBD2 (6 bases). Deletions cut 5 bases from V and 1 base from J, with 15 bases between. Germline V lookup: CDR1 MNHEY, CDR2 SVGAGI. The CDR3 sequence is 15 residues long. The CDR3 region is CASSSPRRGSYEQYF. CDR3 in DNA: TGTGCCAGCAGTAGCCCCCGCCGGGGGTCCTACGAGCAGTACTTC.

The chain is built from TRBV6-5 and TRBJ2-1; D perhaps matches TRBD2 (7 bases). The CDR3 loop spans 16 amino acids. Trimming cost V 0 bases and J 9 bases, with 18 bases left between them. The V gene's germline CDR1 is MNHEY and CDR2 SVGAGI. CDR3 region: CASSYSRGAAYGEQFF. DNA of the CDR3: TGTGCCAGCAGTTACTCACGGGGGGCCGCGTACGGTGAGCAGTTCTTC.